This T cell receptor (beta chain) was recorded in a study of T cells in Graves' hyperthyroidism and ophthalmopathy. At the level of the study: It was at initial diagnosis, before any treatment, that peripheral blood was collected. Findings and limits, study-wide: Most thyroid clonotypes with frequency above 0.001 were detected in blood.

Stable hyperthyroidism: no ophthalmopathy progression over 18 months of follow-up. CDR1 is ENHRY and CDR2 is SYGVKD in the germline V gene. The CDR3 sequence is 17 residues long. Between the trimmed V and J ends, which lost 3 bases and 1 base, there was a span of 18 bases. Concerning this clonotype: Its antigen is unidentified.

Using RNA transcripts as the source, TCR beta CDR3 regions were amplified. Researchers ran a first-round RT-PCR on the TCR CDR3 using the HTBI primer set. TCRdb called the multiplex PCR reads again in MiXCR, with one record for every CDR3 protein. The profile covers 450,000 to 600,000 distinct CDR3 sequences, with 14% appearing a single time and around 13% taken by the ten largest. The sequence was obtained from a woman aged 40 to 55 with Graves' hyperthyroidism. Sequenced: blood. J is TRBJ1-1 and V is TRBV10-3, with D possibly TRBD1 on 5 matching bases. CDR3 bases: TGTGCCATCAGTGAACTGGGGCAGAGGTTAAAGAACACTGAAGCTTTCTTT. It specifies CAISELGQRLKNTEAFF.